Listed below are T cell receptor beta chains from one sample, sequenced in a study of OX40 agonist ivuxolimab in advanced cancers. Only in-frame clones appear in the TCRdb table, and some are missing; sequencing was by immunoSEQ multiplex PCR. This sample has roughly 53,000 clones; 84% occur once, and the top ten carry 3.5% to 5.5%. Source: CD4+ or CD8+ T cells sorted from blood, taken in a trial of the OX40 agonist ivuxolimab. The receptors derive from an adult with an advanced solid tumor such as melanoma, head and neck, liver or kidney cancer. CDR3s include the opening cysteine and the closing phenylalanine or tryptophan. The order of the fields is D gene, J gene, V gene, CDR3 length, clone size, CDR3 protein, CDR3 DNA. The D gene is left open where the match is weak. Size is stated for part of the rows, as once, few or many counts, or as a class when the clone is expanded.

TRBD1,TRBJ2-5,TRBV5-1,15,few,CASSPTGTGGQTQYF,TGCGCCAGCAGCCCCACCGGGACAGGGGGTCAGACCCAGTACTTC
TRBD1,TRBJ1-1,TRBV6-1,15,medium-sized,CASSDGQGADTEAFF,TGTGCCAGCAGTGACGGACAGGGGGCGGACACTGAAGCTTTCTTT
TRBD2,TRBJ2-7,TRBV7-3,14,NA,CASSSGLATNEQYF,TGTGCCAGCAGCTCGGGACTAGCGACGAACGAGCAGTACTTC
TRBD1,TRBJ2-3,TRBV10-3,16,NA,CAISESGQGRTDTQYF,TGTGCCATCAGTGAGTCAGGACAGGGGCGGACAGATACGCAGTATTTT
NA,TRBJ1-3,TRBV5-1,16,once,CASSLGAINSGNTIYF,TGCGCCAGCAGCTTGGGGGCTATTAACTCTGGAAACACCATATATTTT
NA,TRBJ2-7,TRBV6-1,16,NA,CASSENRGTLSYEQYF,TGTGCCAGCAGCGAAAACCGGGGGACCCTGAGCTACGAGCAGTACTTC
TRBD1,TRBJ2-5,TRBV25-1,16,NA,CASSSQRTGGSETQYF,TGTGCCAGCAGTTCCCAGCGGACAGGGGGAAGCGAGACCCAGTACTTC
TRBD2,TRBJ2-1,TRBV11-3,16,NA,CASSLGGTSVDNEQFF,TGTGCCAGCAGCTTAGGGGGGACTAGCGTAGACAATGAGCAGTTCTTC
NA,TRBJ2-7,TRBV18,15,NA,CASSPFGGPNYEQYF,TGTGCCAGCTCACCGTTCGGAGGGCCGAACTACGAGCAGTACTTC
TRBD2,TRBJ2-7,TRBV7-9,16,once,CASSTTPSSGSDEQYF,TGTGCCAGCAGCACAACGCCGTCTAGCGGGAGCGACGAGCAGTACTTC
NA,TRBJ2-1,TRBV27,13,NA,CASSGNLVNEQFF,TGTGCCAGCAGCGGGAATTTGGTTAATGAGCAGTTCTTC
NA,TRBJ2-2,TRBV19,12,NA,CASSIATGELFF,TGTGCCAGTAGTATTGCCACCGGGGAGCTGTTTTTT
NA,TRBJ2-1,TRBV2,15,NA,CASRGAGTGRNEQFF,TGTGCCAGCAGGGGTGCCGGGACTGGTAGGAATGAGCAGTTCTTC
NA,TRBJ2-7,TRBV21-1,11,NA,CASCEGYEQYF,TGTGCCAGCTGCGAGGGATACGAGCAGTACTTC
NA,TRBJ2-3,TRBV11-2,14,NA,CASSFRDGTDTQYF,TGTGCCAGCAGCTTCCGGGACGGCACAGATACGCAGTATTTT
NA,TRBJ1-2,TRBV15,13,once,CATSEGGSDGYTF,TGTGCCACCAGCGAGGGAGGGTCTGATGGCTACACCTTC
NA,TRBJ2-3,TRBV7-3,15,NA,CASSLGASSTDTQYF,TGTGCCAGCAGCTTAGGGGCGAGTAGCACAGATACGCAGTATTTT
TRBD2,TRBJ2-3,TRBV23-1,16,once,CASSQSTREFVDTQYF,TGCGCCAGCAGTCAATCGACGCGGGAGTTTGTAGATACGCAGTATTTT
NA,TRBJ2-1,TRBV7-2,18,NA,CASSLVAAKSLATGEQFF,TGTGCCAGCAGCTTAGTGGCTGCTAAATCCCTGGCGACGGGTGAGCAGTTCTTC
TRBD1,TRBJ1-5,TRBV6-5,14,NA,CASSSTGTNQPQHF,TGTGCCAGCAGTTCGACAGGGACTAATCAGCCCCAGCATTTT